In this sample, the clone carrying this T cell receptor (beta chain) turned up many times. The antigen is undetermined. This specimen comes from a study of neurological immune-mediated disorders. Germline loops: CDR1 SEHNR, CDR2 FQNEAQ (reference sequence). There are 15 residues in the CDR3. V was cut by 6 bases and J by 0 bases, with 12 bases left in between. Whole-study results and caveats: As far as clinical or MRI features were concerned, none was associated with the multiple sclerosis repertoire cluster. It was HTLV-1-associated myelopathy that showed the most TCR clonal expansion, while multiple sclerosis showed the least, falling below healthy controls.

The output of every sequencing run exceeded 170 million TCR-beta sequences, derived from 15-18 subjects. MiXCR was run by TCRdb on the 5' RACE reads, yielding one entry per CDR3 protein. The table records approximately 68,000 distinct CDR3 sequences, roughly 4.5% of them present only once. This rearrangement joins TRBV7-9 to TRBJ1-3; unclear D gene. Sequences were obtained from PBMCs. The clonotype was recovered from a woman aged 70-85 years with multiple sclerosis. CDR3 in DNA: TGTGCCAGCAGTCCCGGAATGGCCTCTGGAAACACCATATATTTT. The encoded protein is CASSPGMASGNTIYF.